This T cell receptor (beta chain) came from a study of CD8+CD57+ T cells in acquired aplastic anemia. About the research overall: Roughly 3 ug was the average amount of DNA from sorted CD4+ and CD8+ cells.

This clonotype has more than one count but fewer than ten. Genomic DNA served as template for TCR beta VDJ and CDR3 profiling. TCRdb recomputed calls from the reads with MiXCR, one row per CDR3 protein. The sample lists roughly 500,000 distinct CDR3 sequences; under 40% were seen once. The authors sequenced patients whose flow cytometry had shown CD8+CD57+ cell expansion. The CDR3 consists of 15 residues. V trimming: 6 bases; J trimming: 4 bases; junction bases outside the gene matches: 8. Germline V CDR1 and CDR2: LNHDA, SQIVND (reference sequence). The chain links TRBV19 to TRBJ1-5, with TRBD1 matching 8 bases. The sequencing sample was made of sorted CD4+, CD8+, or CD8+CD57+ T cells (not recorded which) from PBMCs. This sequence originates from a human donor with aplastic anemia. This chain's CDR3 is CASREPGQANQPQHF. The CDR3 DNA reads as TGTGCCAGTAGGGAGCCGGGACAGGCTAATCAGCCCCAGCATTTT. Complete variable domain (other parts from reference TRBV19 and TRBJ1-5): DGGITQSPKYLFRKEGQNVTLSCEQNLNHDAMYWYRQDPGQGLRLIYYSQIVNDFQKGDIAEGYSVSREKKESFPLTVTSAQKNPTAFYLCASREPGQANQPQHFGDGTRLSIL.